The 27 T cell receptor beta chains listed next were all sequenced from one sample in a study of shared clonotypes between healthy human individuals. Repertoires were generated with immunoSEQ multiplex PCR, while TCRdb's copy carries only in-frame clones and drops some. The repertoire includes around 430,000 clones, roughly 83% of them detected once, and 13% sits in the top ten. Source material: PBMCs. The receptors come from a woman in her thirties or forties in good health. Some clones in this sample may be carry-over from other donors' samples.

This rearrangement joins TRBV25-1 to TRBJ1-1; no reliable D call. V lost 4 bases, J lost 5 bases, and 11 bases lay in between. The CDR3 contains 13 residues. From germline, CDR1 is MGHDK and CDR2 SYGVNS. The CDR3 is CASSVADQTEAFF. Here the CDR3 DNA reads TGTGCCAGCAGTGTAGCCGATCAAACTGAAGCTTTCTTT.

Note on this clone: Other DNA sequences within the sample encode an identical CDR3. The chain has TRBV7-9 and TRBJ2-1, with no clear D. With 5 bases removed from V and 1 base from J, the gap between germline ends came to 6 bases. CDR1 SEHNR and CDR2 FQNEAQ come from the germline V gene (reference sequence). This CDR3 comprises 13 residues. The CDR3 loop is CASSPRSYNEQFF. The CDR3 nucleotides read TGTGCCAGCAGCCCAAGATCCTACAATGAGCAGTTCTTC. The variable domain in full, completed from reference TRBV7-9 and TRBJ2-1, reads DTGVSQNPRHKITKRGQNVTFRCDPISEHNRLYWYRQTLGQGPEFLTYFQNEAQLEKSRLLSDRFSAERPKGSFSTLEIQRTEQGDSAMYLCASSPRSYNEQFFGPGTRLTVL.

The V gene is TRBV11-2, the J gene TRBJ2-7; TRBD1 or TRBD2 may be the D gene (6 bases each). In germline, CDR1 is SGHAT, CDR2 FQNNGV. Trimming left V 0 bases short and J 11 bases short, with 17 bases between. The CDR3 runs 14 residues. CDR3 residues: CASSLDTRTGDKYF. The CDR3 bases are TGTGCCAGCAGCTTAGACACCCGGACGGGGGACAAGTACTTC.

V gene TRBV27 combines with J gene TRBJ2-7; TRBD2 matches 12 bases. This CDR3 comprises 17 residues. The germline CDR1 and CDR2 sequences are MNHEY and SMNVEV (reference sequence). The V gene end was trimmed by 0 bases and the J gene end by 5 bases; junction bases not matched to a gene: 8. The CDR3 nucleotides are TGTGCCAGCAGTTTATCGCTGACTAGCGGGAGATTTAACGAGCAGTACTTC. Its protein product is CASSLSLTSGRFNEQYF.

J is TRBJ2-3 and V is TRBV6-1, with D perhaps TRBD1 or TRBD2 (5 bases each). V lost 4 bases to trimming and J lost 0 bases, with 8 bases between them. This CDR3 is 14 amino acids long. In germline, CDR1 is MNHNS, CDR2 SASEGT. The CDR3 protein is CASSVGASTDTQYF. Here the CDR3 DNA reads TGTGCCAGCAGTGTCGGGGCTAGCACAGATACGCAGTATTTT.

CDR3 bases: TGTGCCAGCGATTTCGGGGGGCCGGGCACCGGGGAGCTGTTTTTT. The encoded protein is CASDFGGPGTGELFF. The gene calls are TRBV6-1 and TRBJ2-2; D may be TRBD2 (7 bases). The CDR3 consists of 15 residues. Germline V gives CDR1 MNHNS, CDR2 SASEGT. The V end lost 8 bases, the J end lost 4 bases, and 17 bases lay between the germline ends.

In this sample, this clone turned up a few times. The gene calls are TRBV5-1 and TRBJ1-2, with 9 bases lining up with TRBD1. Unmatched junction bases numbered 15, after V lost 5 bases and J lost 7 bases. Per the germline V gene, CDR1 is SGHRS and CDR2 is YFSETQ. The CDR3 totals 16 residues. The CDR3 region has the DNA TGCGCCAGCAGTCCGGGACAGGGAGGCGTGACCGGTGGCTACACCTTC. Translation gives CASSPGQGGVTGGYTF.

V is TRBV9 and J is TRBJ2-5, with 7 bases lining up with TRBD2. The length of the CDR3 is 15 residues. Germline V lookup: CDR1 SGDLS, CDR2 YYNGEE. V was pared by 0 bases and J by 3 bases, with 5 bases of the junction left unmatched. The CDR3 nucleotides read TGTGCCAGCAGCGTAGGCTCGGGGGGAGAAGAGACCCAGTACTTC. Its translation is CASSVGSGGEETQYF.

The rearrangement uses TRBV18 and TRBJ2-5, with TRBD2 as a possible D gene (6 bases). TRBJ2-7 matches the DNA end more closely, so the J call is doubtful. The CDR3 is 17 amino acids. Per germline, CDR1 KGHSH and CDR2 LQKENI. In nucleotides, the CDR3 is TGTGCCAGCTCACCACGTACAACGGGAACGGGGAGGAACGAGCAGTACTTC. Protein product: CASSPRTTGTGRNEQYF.

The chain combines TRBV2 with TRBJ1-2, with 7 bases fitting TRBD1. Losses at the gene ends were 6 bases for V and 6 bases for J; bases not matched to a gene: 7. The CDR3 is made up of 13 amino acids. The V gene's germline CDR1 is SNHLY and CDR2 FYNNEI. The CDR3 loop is CASRRQGGDGYTF. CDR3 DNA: TGTGCCAGCAGACGACAGGGTGGCGATGGCTACACCTTC.

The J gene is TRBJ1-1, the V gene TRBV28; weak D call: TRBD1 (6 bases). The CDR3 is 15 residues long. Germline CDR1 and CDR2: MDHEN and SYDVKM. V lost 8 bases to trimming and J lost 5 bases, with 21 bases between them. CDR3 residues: CASRLYRGAPTEAFF. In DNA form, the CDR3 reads TGTGCCAGCCGCTTATATCGGGGGGCCCCGACTGAAGCTTTCTTT.

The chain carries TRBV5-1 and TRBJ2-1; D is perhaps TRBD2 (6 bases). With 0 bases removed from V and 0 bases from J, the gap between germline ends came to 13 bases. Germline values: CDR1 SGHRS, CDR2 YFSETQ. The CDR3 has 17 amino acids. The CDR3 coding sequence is TGCGCCAGCAGCTTGGGTACTAGCCGAGGCTCCTACAATGAGCAGTTCTTC. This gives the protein CASSLGTSRGSYNEQFF.

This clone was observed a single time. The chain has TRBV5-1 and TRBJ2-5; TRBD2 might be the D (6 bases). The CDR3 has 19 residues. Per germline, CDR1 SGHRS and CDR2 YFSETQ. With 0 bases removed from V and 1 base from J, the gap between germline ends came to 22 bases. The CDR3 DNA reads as TGCGCCAGCAGCTTGGCTCGGGACTCCCTTGGGTGGGCCCAAGAGACCCAGTACTTC. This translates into CASSLARDSLGWAQETQYF.

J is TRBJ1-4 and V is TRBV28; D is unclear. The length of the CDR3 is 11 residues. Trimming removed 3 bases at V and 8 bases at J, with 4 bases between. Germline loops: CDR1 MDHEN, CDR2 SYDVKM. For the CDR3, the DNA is TGTGCCAGCAGTTTTTCCGAAAAACTGTTTTTT. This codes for CASSFSEKLFF.

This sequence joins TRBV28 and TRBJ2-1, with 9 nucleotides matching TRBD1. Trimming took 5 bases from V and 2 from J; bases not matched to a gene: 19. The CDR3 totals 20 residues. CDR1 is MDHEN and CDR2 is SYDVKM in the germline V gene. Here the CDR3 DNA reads TGTGCCAGCAGTCGGGGGTACAGGGGGCAGAACCGGTACCCCTACAATGAGCAGTTCTTC. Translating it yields CASSRGYRGQNRYPYNEQFF.

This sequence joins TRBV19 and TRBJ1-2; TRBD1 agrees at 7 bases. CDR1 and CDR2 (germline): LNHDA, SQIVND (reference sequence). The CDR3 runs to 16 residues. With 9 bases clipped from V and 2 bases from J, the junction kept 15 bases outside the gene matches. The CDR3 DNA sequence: TGTGCCAGCCAGTTATCTTTTTTAGGGGGCAACTATGGCTACACCTTC. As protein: CASQLSFLGGNYGYTF.

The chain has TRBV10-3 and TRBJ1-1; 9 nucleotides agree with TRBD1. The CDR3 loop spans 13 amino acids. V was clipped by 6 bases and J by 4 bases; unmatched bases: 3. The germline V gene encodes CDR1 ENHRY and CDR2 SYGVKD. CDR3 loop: CAIRQGAGTEAFF. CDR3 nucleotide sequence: TGTGCCATCAGACAGGGGGCTGGCACTGAAGCTTTCTTT.

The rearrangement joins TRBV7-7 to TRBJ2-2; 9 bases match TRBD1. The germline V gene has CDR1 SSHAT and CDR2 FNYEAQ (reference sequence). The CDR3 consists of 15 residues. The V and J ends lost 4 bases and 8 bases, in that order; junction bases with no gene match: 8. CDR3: CASSSAGTGWGELFF. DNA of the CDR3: TGTGCCAGCAGCTCCGCCGGGACAGGGTGGGGGGAGCTGTTTTTT. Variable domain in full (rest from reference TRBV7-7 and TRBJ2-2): GAGVSQSPRYKVTKRGQDVTLRCDPISSHATLYWYQQALGQGPEFLTYFNYEAQPDKSGLPSDRFSAERPEGSISTLTIQRTEQRDSAMYRCASSSAGTGWGELFFGEGSRLTVL.

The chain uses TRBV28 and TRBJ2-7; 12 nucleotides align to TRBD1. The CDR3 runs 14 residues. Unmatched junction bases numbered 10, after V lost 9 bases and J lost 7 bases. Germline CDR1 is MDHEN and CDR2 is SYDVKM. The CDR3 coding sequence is TGTGCCAGTTTATGGGACAGGGGGCGGGGGGAGCAGTACTTC. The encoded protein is CASLWDRGRGEQYF.

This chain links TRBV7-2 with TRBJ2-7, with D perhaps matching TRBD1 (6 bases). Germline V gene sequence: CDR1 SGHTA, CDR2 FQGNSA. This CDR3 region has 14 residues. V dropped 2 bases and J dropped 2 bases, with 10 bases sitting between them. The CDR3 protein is CASSLIGGTYEQYF. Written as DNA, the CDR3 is TGTGCCAGCAGCTTAATTGGGGGCACCTACGAGCAGTACTTC.

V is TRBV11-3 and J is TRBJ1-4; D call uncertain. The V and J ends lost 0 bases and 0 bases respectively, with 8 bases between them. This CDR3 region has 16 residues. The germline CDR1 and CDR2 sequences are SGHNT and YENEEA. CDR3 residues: CASSLDFRSTNEKLFF. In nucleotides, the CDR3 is TGTGCCAGCAGCTTAGATTTCCGCTCAACTAATGAAAAACTGTTTTTT.

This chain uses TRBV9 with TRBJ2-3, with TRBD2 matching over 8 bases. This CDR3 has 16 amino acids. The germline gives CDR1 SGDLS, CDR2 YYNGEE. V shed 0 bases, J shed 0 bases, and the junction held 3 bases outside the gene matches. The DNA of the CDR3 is TGTGCCAGCAGCGTAGTAGCGGGATATAGCACAGATACGCAGTATTTT. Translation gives CASSVVAGYSTDTQYF.

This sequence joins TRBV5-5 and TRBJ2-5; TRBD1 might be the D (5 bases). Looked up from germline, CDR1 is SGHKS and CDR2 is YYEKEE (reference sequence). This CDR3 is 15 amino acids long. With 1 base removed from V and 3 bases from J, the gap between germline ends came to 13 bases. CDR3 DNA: TGTGCCAGCAGCTTGATCCTCACCAGGGAAGAGACCCAGTACTTC. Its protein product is CASSLILTREETQYF.

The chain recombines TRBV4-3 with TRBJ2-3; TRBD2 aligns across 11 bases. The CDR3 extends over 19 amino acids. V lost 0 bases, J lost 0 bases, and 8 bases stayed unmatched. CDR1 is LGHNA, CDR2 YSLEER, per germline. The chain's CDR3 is CASSQELAGGPASTDTQYF. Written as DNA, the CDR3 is TGCGCCAGCAGCCAAGAATTAGCGGGAGGGCCGGCTAGCACAGATACGCAGTATTTT.

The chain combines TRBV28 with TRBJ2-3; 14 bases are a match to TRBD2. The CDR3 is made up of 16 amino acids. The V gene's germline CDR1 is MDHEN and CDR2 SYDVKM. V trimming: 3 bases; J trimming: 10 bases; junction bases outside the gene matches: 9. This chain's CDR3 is CASSFRRTSGRFSQYF. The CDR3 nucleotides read TGTGCCAGCAGTTTTCGAAGGACTAGCGGGAGGTTTTCGCAGTATTTT.

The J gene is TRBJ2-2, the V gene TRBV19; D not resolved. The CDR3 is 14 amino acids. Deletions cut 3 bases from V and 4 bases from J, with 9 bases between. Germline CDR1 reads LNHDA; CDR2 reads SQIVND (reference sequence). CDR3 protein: CASSMLLGTGELFF. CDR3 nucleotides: TGTGCCAGTAGTATGCTCCTCGGCACCGGGGAGCTGTTTTTT. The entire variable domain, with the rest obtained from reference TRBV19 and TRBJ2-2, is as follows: DGGITQSPKYLFRKEGQNVTLSCEQNLNHDAMYWYRQDPGQGLRLIYYSQIVNDFQKGDIAEGYSVSREKKESFPLTVTSAQKNPTAFYLCASSMLLGTGELFFGEGSRLTVL.

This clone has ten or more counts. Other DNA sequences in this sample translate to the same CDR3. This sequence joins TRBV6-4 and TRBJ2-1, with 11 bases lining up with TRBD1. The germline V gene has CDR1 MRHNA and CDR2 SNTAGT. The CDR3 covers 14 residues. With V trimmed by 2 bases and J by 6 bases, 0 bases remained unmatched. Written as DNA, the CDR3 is TGTGCCAGCAGTGACGGGACAGGGGGCAATGAGCAGTTCTTC. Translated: CASSDGTGGNEQFF.